This T cell receptor (beta chain) was found in a study of blood T cell repertoires in COVID-19. About the research overall: Donors in the United States, Italy and Spain gave samples during acute or convalescent COVID-19.

The germline gives CDR1 ENHRY, CDR2 SYGVKD. V trimming: 10 bases; J trimming: 4 bases; junction bases outside the gene matches: 13. The CDR3 covers 14 residues. Method: immunoSEQ multiplex PCR; TCRdb's copy keeps in-frame clones and lacks some. This table holds some 70,000 clones, around 89% found once. Sequenced material: peripheral blood. The rearrangement links TRBV10-3 to TRBJ2-7; 7 bases fit TRBD1. The TCR originated in a woman of 80 years or more with active COVID-19. The CDR3 sequence is CASGLPGQPYEQYF. The CDR3 bases are TGTGCCAGCGGCCTTCCGGGACAGCCATACGAGCAGTACTTC.